This is a list of T cell receptor beta chains from one sample in a study of T-cell memory formation after mild COVID-19. TCRdb analysed the 5' RACE reads with MiXCR anew, one entry per CDR3 protein. The repertoire holds about 430,000 distinct CDR3 sequences, with 15% to 20% as singletons. Sequencing input: PBMCs or a T cell subset sorted from them (not recorded which). These receptors came from a young man who had mild COVID-19 (a few samples of this study predate the infection). Cell type and time point are not known. Each CDR3 is given without its conserved first and last residue. Size tells how often a clone was seen (once, few, many) or the class of an expanded clone, and some rows leave it out.

j_call clone_size v_call cdr3_aa
TRBJ1-4 NA TRBV10-3 AISDPDRGISMKKLF
TRBJ1-2 few TRBV5-1 ASSSTTGVGGYT
TRBJ2-5 NA TRBV29-1 SVGSSRGQETQY
TRBJ2-5 many TRBV4-1 ASSQLDPKTQY
TRBJ1-2 NA TRBV9 ASSVAAGAANYGYT
TRBJ2-5 NA TRBV5-1 ASSHPEETQY
TRBJ2-3 NA TRBV2 ASSTSYAGASTDTQY
TRBJ2-1 NA TRBV2 ARGPGLAGSDSYNEQF
TRBJ1-1 NA TRBV10-3 AITGQGGYTEAF
TRBJ1-2 many TRBV5-4 ASSLESRGRNGYT
TRBJ2-3 NA TRBV6-6 ATGTSYRDTQY
TRBJ2-1 few TRBV5-1 ASSPTGNTYNEQF
TRBJ1-3 few TRBV6-6 ASSHQRLQSSGNTIY
TRBJ2-3 few TRBV6-2/TRBV6-3 ASSIVLDTQY
TRBJ1-1 few TRBV5-1 ASSPRQTNTEAF
TRBJ2-2 NA TRBV7-6 ASSLVQGRPPGELF
TRBJ2-2 NA TRBV4-3 ASSHRGEGAGELF
TRBJ2-1 NA TRBV3-1 ASSQGVAGGLNEQF
TRBJ1-2 NA TRBV12-3/TRBV12-4 ASSFGNSGYT
TRBJ2-7 few TRBV20-1 SAGDGVTYEQY
TRBJ1-4 few TRBV4-1 ASSQGGPVNEKLF
TRBJ2-5 few TRBV7-6 ASSPGTGHGETQY
TRBJ2-5 few TRBV5-1 ASSLGGIQETQY
TRBJ1-6 NA TRBV4-3 ASSQDPPGTGRSPLH
TRBJ2-5 few TRBV27 ASGPRGRETQY
TRBJ2-7 NA TRBV19 ASSIGGSSYEQY
TRBJ2-2 NA TRBV5-1 ASSYGPRGVTGELF
TRBJ1-4 NA TRBV29-1 SGWFPSWGEKLF
TRBJ2-1 NA TRBV11-2 ASSLRPGRDRANEQF
TRBJ1-2 NA TRBV4-1 ASSQVRGNYGYT